The clone carrying this T cell receptor (beta chain) was picked up a small number of times. Its antigen is unidentified. Germline CDR1 and CDR2: SGHRS and YFSETQ. Trimming cost V 4 bases and J 2 bases; bases outside gene matches: 6. The CDR3 is 14 amino acids. This specimen comes from a study of cytomegalovirus exposure and HLA in healthy donors. Study conclusions and caveats: Being productive about 87% or about 30% of the time was typical of most TCR beta V segments in an earlier analysis.

The PCR contained 60 Vbeta and 13 Jbeta primers. Assay: immunoSEQ multiplex PCR; the TCRdb copy retains only in-frame clones and omits some. The data contain about 110,000 clones, about 83% of them singletons. This chain links TRBV5-1 with TRBJ2-7; 7 bases are shared with TRBD1. Sequenced input: PBMCs. The clonotype comes from a female donor in good health and CMV-seropositive. The CDR3: CASSPSTGPYEQYF. The CDR3 DNA is TGCGCCAGCAGCCCTTCGACAGGGCCCTACGAGCAGTACTTC.